This T cell receptor (beta chain) emerged from a study of blood T cell repertoires in COVID-19. About the study: The study drew acute and convalescent COVID-19 samples from the United States, Italy and Spain. T cells, B-cell-depleted T cells, or PBMCs supplied cDNA or gDNA.

CDR1 SGHRS and CDR2 YFSETQ come from the germline V gene. The CDR3 is 17 amino acids. The ends lost 7 bases at V and 0 bases at J; junction bases unmatched: 5. How the authors handled the data: Estimation of nucleated cell counts relied on the amplification of reference gene primers. The assay was immunoSEQ multiplex PCR, and TCRdb's table has in-frame clones only and misses some. V, J and clone size derive from that table, while D and trimming were established from the DNA sequence. Among roughly 55,000 clones listed, approximately 80% were seen once. The chain couples TRBV5-1 to TRBJ2-6, with 12 bases lining up with TRBD2. Sequenced sample: peripheral blood. The TCR comes from a human donor with active or convalescent COVID-19. The donor label of this sample is uncertain. CDR3 sequence reads: CASQETSGSSGANVLTF. CDR3 coding DNA: TGCGCCAGCCAAGAGACTAGCGGGAGCTCTGGGGCCAACGTCCTGACTTTC.